The TCR beta chain described here comes from a study of human T cells and chemical hapten exposure. Whole-study context: Mainly, slight library volume differences in the pool made TCR yields vary. Findings and limits, study-wide: Compared to controls, expanded TCRs made significantly more large clusters of similar CDR3s.

This clonotype was observed many times. Its target is unknown. In TCRdb, the RACE reads were re-called with MiXCR into one record per CDR3 protein. The repertoire holds around 99,000 distinct CDR3 sequences, 9.2% seen once, with around 3.1% in the top ten. In germline, CDR1 is KGHSH, CDR2 LQKENI. The CDR3 runs 12 residues. J gave up 8 bases and V 4 bases, and 2 bases lay outside the gene matches. The time point is: patch test 2, 6 weeks after DPC sensitization. Treatment noted: therapeutic diphenylcyclopropenone sensitization with weekly scalp DPC. Source: whole blood, taken in connection with sensitization to the hapten diphenylcyclopropenone (DPC). The origin of this receptor is a woman aged 40 to 50 with alopecia areata. Some clones in this sample may be carry-over from other donors' samples. The rearrangement joins TRBV18 to TRBJ1-5; 7 positions match TRBD1. The CDR3 DNA reads TGTGCCAGCTCACGACAGGGAGAGCCCCAGCATTTT. Protein product: CASSRQGEPQHF.